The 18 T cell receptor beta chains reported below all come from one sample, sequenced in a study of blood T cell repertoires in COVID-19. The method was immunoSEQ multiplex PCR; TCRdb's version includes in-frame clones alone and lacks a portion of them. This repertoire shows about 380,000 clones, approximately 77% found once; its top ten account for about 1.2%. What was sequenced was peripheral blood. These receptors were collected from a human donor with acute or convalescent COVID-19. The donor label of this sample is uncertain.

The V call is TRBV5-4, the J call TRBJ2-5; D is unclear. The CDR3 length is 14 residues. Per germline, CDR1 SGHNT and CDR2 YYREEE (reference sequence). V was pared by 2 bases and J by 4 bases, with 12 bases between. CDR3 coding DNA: TGTGCCAGCAGCTTTAGAGCTGGTGGAGAGACCCAGTACTTC. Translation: CASSFRAGGETQYF. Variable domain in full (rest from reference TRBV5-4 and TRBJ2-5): ETGVTQSPTHLIKTRGQQVTLRCSSQSGHNTVSWYQQALGQGPQFIFQYYREEENGRGNFPPRFSGLQFPNYSSELNVNALELDDSALYLCASSFRAGGETQYFGPGTRLLVL.

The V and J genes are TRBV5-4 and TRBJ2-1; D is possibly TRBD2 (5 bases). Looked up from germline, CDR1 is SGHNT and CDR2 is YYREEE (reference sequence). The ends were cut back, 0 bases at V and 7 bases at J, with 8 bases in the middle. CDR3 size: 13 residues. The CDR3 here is CASSLDRRNEQFF. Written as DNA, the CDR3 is TGTGCCAGCAGCTTGGATCGGAGGAATGAGCAGTTCTTC. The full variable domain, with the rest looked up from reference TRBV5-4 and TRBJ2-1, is ETGVTQSPTHLIKTRGQQVTLRCSSQSGHNTVSWYQQALGQGPQFIFQYYREEENGRGNFPPRFSGLQFPNYSSELNVNALELDDSALYLCASSLDRRNEQFFGPGTRLTVL.

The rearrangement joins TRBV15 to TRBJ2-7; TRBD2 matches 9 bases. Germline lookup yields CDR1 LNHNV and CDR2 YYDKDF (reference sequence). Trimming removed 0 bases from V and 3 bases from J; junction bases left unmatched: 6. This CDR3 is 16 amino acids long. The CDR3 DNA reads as TGTGCCACCAGCAGAGATGGTTGGCGGGGGGGCTACGAGCAGTACTTC. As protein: CATSRDGWRGGYEQYF.

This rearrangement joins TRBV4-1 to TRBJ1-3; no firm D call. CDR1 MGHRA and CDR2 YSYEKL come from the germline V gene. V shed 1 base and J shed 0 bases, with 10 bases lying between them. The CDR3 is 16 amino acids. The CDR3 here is CASSQGAGISGNTIYF. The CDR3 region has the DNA TGCGCCAGCAGCCAAGGGGCAGGAATCTCTGGAAACACCATATATTTT.

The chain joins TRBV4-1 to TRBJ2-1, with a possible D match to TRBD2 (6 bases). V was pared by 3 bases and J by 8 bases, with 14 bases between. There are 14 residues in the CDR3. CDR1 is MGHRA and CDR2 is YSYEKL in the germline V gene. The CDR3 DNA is TGCGCCAGCAGCCAGAGGGGCGGGGTCGATGAGCAGTTCTTC. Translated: CASSQRGGVDEQFF.

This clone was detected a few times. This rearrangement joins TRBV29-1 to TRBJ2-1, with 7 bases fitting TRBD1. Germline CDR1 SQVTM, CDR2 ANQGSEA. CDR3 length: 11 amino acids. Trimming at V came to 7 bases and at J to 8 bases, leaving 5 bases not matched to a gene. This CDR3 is CSAHRGYEQFF. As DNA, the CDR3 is TGCAGCGCCCACAGGGGCTATGAGCAGTTCTTC.

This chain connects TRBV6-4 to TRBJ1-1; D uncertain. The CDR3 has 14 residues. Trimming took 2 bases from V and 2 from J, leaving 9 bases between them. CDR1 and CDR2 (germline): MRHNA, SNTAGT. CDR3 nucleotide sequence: TGTGCCAGCAGTGACGGGCACGCAAACACTGAAGCTTTCTTT. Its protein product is CASSDGHANTEAFF.

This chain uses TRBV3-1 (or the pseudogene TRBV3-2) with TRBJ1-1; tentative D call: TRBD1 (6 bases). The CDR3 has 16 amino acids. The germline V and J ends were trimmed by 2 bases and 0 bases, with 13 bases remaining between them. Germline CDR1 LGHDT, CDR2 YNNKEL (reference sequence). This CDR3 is CASSQKGTTMNTEAFF. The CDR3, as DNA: TGTGCCAGCAGCCAAAAGGGGACAACCATGAACACTGAAGCTTTCTTT.

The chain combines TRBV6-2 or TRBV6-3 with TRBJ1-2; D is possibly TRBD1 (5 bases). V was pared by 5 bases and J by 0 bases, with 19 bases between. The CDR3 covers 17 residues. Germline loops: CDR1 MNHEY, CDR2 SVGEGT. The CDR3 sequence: CASSPKHHRISNYGYTF. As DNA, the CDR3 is TGTGCCAGCAGTCCGAAACATCACAGGATTTCTAACTATGGCTACACCTTC.

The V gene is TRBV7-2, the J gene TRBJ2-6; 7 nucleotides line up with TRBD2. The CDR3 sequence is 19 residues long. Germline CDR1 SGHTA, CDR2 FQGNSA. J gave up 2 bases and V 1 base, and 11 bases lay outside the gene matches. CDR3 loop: CASSLDGTTFDTGANVLTF. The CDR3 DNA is TGTGCCAGCAGCTTAGATGGGACTACCTTCGACACTGGGGCCAACGTCCTGACTTTC.

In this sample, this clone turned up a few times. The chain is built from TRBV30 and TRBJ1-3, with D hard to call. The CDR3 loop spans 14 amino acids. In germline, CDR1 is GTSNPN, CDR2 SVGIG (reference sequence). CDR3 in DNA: TGTGCGTCATCGGGGATCCTCCCGGGAAACACCATATATTTT. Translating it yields CASSGILPGNTIYF.

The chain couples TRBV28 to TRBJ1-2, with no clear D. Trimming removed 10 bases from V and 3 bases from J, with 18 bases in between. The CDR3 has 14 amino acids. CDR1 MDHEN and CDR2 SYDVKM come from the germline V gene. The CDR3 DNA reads TGTGCCACCCTCCCCAGCGGGATGGACTATGGCTACACCTTC. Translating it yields CATLPSGMDYGYTF.

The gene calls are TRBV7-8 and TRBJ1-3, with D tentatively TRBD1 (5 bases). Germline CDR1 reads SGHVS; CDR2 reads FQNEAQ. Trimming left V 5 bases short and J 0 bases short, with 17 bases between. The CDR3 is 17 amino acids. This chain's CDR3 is CASSLFLGGTSGNTIYF. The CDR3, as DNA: TGTGCCAGCAGCCTCTTTCTGGGGGGAACCTCTGGAAACACCATATATTTT.

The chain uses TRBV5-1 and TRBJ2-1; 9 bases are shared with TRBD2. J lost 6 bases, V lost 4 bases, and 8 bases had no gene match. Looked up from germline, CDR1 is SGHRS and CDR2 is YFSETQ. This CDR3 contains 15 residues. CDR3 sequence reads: CASSLWTSEGNEQFF. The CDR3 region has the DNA TGCGCCAGCAGCCTATGGACTAGCGAGGGCAATGAGCAGTTCTTC.

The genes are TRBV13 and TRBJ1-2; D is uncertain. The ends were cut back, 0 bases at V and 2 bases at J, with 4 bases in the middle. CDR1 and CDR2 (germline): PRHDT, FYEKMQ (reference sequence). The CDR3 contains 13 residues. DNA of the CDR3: TGTGCCAGCAGCTTAGGCCAGAACTATGGCTACACCTTC. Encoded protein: CASSLGQNYGYTF.

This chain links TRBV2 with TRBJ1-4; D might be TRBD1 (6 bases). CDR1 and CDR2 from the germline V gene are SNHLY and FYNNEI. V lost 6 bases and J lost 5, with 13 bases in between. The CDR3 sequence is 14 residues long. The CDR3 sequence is CASSFPGQNEKLFF. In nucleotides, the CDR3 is TGTGCCAGCAGCTTCCCCGGACAGAATGAAAAACTGTTTTTT.

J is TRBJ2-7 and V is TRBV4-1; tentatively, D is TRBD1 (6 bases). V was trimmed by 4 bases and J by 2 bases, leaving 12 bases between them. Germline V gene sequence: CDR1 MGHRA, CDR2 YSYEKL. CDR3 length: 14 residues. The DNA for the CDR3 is TGCGCCAGCAGCCTCCAGGGGCAGCCCTACGAGCAGTACTTC. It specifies CASSLQGQPYEQYF.

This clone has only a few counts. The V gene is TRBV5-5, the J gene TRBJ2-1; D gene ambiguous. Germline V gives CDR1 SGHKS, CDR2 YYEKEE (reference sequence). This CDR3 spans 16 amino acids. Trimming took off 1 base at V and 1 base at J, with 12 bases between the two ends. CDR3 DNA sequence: TGTGCCAGCAGCTTGACCCCAGCGAGATCCTACAATGAGCAGTTCTTC. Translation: CASSLTPARSYNEQFF.